This is a list of T cell receptor beta chains from one sample in a study of CD8+CD57+ T cells in acquired aplastic anemia. Each CDR3 protein is one row after TCRdb ran MiXCR on the reads. The sample lists 260,000 or so distinct CDR3 sequences; around 45% were seen once. Sequenced input: sorted CD4+, CD8+, or CD8+CD57+ T cells (not recorded which) from PBMCs. These receptors were obtained from a human donor with aplastic anemia. CDR3s include the opening cysteine and the closing phenylalanine or tryptophan. A D gene is named only where the DNA matches it firmly. Only part of the rows carry a size: once, few, many, or a class if the clone is expanded.

D | J | V | size | DNA | CDR3
NA | TRBJ1-2 | TRBV12-5 | many | TGTGCTAGAGGACACTCCCTTGCGGGGGATGACTATGGCTACACCTTC | CARGHSLAGDDYGYTF
NA | TRBJ2-3 | TRBV20-1 | once | TGCAGTGCTGCTTGGGATACGCAGTATTTT | CSAAWDTQYF
NA | TRBJ2-7 | TRBV7-8 | NA | TGTGCCAGCAGCTTAGGGGGACTCCCCCTCTCCTACGAGCAGTACTTC | CASSLGGLPLSYEQYF
TRBD1 | TRBJ1-2 | TRBV20-1 | NA | TGCAGTGCTAGAGCCGAGACAGGGAGCGGCTATGGCTACACCTTC | CSARAETGSGYGYTF
NA | TRBJ1-1 | TRBV11-3 | many | TGTGCCAGCAGCTTGGTAGAGGGAGCTTTCTTT | CASSLVEGAFF
NA | TRBJ2-2 | TRBV27 | few | TGTGCCAGCAGTTTATTCGCTCCCCGGGAGCTGTTTTTT | CASSLFAPRELFF
TRBD2 | TRBJ2-1 | TRBV20-1 | many | TGCAGTGCTAGCCTGACTAGCGGGATAAGCCCCTACAATGAGCAGTTCTTC | CSASLTSGISPYNEQFF
NA | TRBJ1-2 | TRBV20-1 | NA | TGCAGTGCTAGAGAGGAGGGGGTCGGCTATGGCTACACCTTC | CSAREEGVGYGYTF
TRBD1 | TRBJ1-1 | TRBV6-1 | NA | TGTGCCAGCAGTTTTGTGGCGACAGGGAGTGAAGCTTTCTTT | CASSFVATGSEAFF
NA | TRBJ1-2 | TRBV5-1 | NA | TGCGCCAGCAGCTTGGGTACCTATGGCTACACCTTC | CASSLGTYGYTF
NA | TRBJ1-1 | TRBV18 | NA | TGTGCCAGCTCACCACCGCGTGCTGAAGCTTTCTTT | CASSPPRAEAFF
TRBD1 | TRBJ2-7 | TRBV10-3 | few | TGTGCCACCCAGGGGGCCGTCTCCTACGAGCAGTACTTC | CATQGAVSYEQYF
NA | TRBJ1-3 | TRBV9 | NA | TGTGCCAGCAGCCATACAGGGTCTGGAAACACCATATATTTT | CASSHTGSGNTIYF
TRBD1 | TRBJ1-2 | TRBV20-1 | NA | TGCAGTGCATCGGACAGGGGAAGAAACTATGGCTACACCTTC | CSASDRGRNYGYTF
NA | TRBJ1-1 | TRBV7-2 | many | TGTGCCAGCAGCTTAGGTCCTCAGATTGAAGCTTTCTTT | CASSLGPQIEAFF
TRBD1 | TRBJ2-7 | TRBV6-9 | NA | TGTGCCAGCAGTGAAGACGGGACAGGGACCTACGAGCAGTACTTC | CASSEDGTGTYEQYF
TRBD2 | TRBJ2-7 | TRBV27 | NA | TGTGCCAGCAGTTCGGGGGGTATCAGCTCCTACGAGCAGTACTTC | CASSSGGISSYEQYF
TRBD2 | TRBJ2-3 | TRBV29-1 | NA | TGCAGCGTTGATGGACTAGCGGGGGGTGGCACAGATACGCAGTATTTT | CSVDGLAGGGTDTQYF
TRBD1 | TRBJ1-2 | TRBV20-1 | many | TGCAGTGCTAGAGGGACAGGCGTGGCCTATGGCTACACCTTC | CSARGTGVAYGYTF
TRBD1 | TRBJ2-1 | TRBV9 | NA | TGTGCCAGCAGAGATAGACCGACAGGGAACACTGAGCAGTTCTTC | CASRDRPTGNTEQFF
TRBD1 | TRBJ2-1 | TRBV15 | few | TGTGCCAGCAGTGAACCCGACAGGGTTGAGCAGTTCTTC | CASSEPDRVEQFF
NA | TRBJ1-5 | TRBV4-2 | NA | TGTGCCAGCAGCCAAGGATCGTTCAATCAGCCCCAGCATTTT | CASSQGSFNQPQHF
NA | TRBJ1-6 | TRBV7-2 | NA | TGTGCCAGCAGCTTAGGCAGGGCCGATTCACCCCTCCACTTT | CASSLGRADSPLHF
NA | TRBJ2-1 | TRBV27 | few | TGTGCCAGCAGTCCTAACACGGGCAACAATGAGCAGTTCTTC | CASSPNTGNNEQFF
NA | TRBJ1-4 | TRBV27 | few | TGTGCCAGCAGTTCTGACGTTTTAGAGGGCACTAATGAAAAACTGTTTTTT | CASSSDVLEGTNEKLFF
NA | TRBJ1-6 | TRBV7-9 | NA | TGTGCCAGCAGCTTAATCCTGTTGAGGGAAGGACGTAATTCACCCCTCCACTTT | CASSLILLREGRNSPLHF
NA | TRBJ2-5 | TRBV19 | NA | TGTGCCAGTAGTGCCGGTACAGGGAGTTCGACCCAGTACTTC | CASSAGTGSSTQYF
NA | TRBJ2-7 | TRBV11-2 | NA | TGTGCCAGCAGCCCCGACAGGTGGGCTTACGAGCAGTACTTC | CASSPDRWAYEQYF
NA | TRBJ2-1 | TRBV7-9 | many | TGTGCCAGCAGCCATAGGGGGATCCGACAGACTAATGAGCAGTTCTTC | CASSHRGIRQTNEQFF
NA | TRBJ1-1 | TRBV29-1 | once | TGCAGCGTTGTTCAACCGAACACTGAAGCTTTCTTT | CSVVQPNTEAFF
NA | TRBJ2-7 | TRBV27 | few | TGTGCCAGCAGTAGCTTTGGGGGCAACTCCTACGAGCAGTACTTC | CASSSFGGNSYEQYF
NA | TRBJ2-3 | TRBV9 | NA | TGTGCCAGCAGCGTAGAGGGGCAGGGGCTAAGCACAGATACGCAGTATTTT | CASSVEGQGLSTDTQYF
NA | TRBJ2-3 | TRBV7-7 | many | TGTGCTAGCAGCTTAGGGGTAGCTCCCACAGATACGCAGTATTTT | CASSLGVAPTDTQYF
TRBD2 | TRBJ2-3 | TRBV29-1 | few | TGCAGCGGGACTAGATATCACCACAATGAGCAGTATTTT | CSGTRYHHNEQYF
NA | TRBJ1-1 | TRBV27 | few | TGTGCCAGCAGCCTCGCTGGTTACACTGAAGCTTTCTTT | CASSLAGYTEAFF
NA | TRBJ1-4 | TRBV7-8 | NA | TGTGCCAGCAGCGTGATGGAATTTGCAACTAATGAAAAACTGTTTTTT | CASSVMEFATNEKLFF
NA | TRBJ2-5 | TRBV7-9 | many | TGTGCCAGCAGGTCGGGAGTACCAGAGACCCAGTACTTC | CASRSGVPETQYF
NA | TRBJ1-1 | TRBV30 | NA | TGTGCCTGGGGGACGGGGATAGGGAACACTGAAGCTTTCTTT | CAWGTGIGNTEAFF
TRBD2 | TRBJ2-7 | TRBV30 | few | TGTGCCTGGTTCGGCGCTAGCGGGAGTAACGAGCAGTACTTC | CAWFGASGSNEQYF
NA | TRBJ2-1 | TRBV12-3/TRBV12-4 | NA | TGTGCCAGCAGTTTACGTAAGGAGGACCCCTACAATGAGCAGTTCTTC | CASSLRKEDPYNEQFF
NA | TRBJ1-1 | TRBV11-3 | NA | TGTGCCAGCAGCTTAATGGGGGTTATAAACACTGAAGCTTTCTTT | CASSLMGVINTEAFF
NA | TRBJ1-5 | TRBV19 | NA | TGTGCCTGGAAGGCGGGGAGCAATCAGCCCCAGCATTTT | CAWKAGSNQPQHF
NA | TRBJ1-2 | TRBV2 | NA | TGTGCCACCAAACAGGAGCTTAACTATGGCTACACCTTC | CATKQELNYGYTF
TRBD1 | TRBJ2-7 | TRBV29-1 | many | TGCAGCTCCTCCGGACAGGGAGAGGACGAGCAGTACTTC | CSSSGQGEDEQYF
NA | TRBJ2-1 | TRBV6-4 | NA | TGTGCCAGCAGTGATGGAGGGGACAATGAGCAGTTCTTC | CASSDGGDNEQFF
NA | TRBJ1-1 | TRBV29-1 | NA | TGCAGCGTTGAAGCAGGGTGGAGCACTGAAGCTTTCTTT | CSVEAGWSTEAFF
TRBD1 | TRBJ2-7 | TRBV24-1 | NA | TGTGCCACCAGTGAGGGGGACAGCTACGAGCAGTACTTC | CATSEGDSYEQYF
NA | TRBJ2-5 | TRBV30 | few | TGTGCCTGGAGTTCAGGGAGGACGGAGACCCAGTACTTC | CAWSSGRTETQYF
TRBD1 | TRBJ1-6 | TRBV6-1 | many | TGTGCCAGCAGTGACGGGACAGGGGGCTCACCCCTCCACTTT | CASSDGTGGSPLHF
NA | TRBJ2-2 | TRBV13 | many | TGTGCCAGCAGCTTCCCTAGCGCGGGGGAGCTGTTTTTT | CASSFPSAGELFF
NA | TRBJ2-7 | TRBV2 | many | TGTGCCATCGGCCCCGGGACAGAGCAGTACTTC | CAIGPGTEQYF